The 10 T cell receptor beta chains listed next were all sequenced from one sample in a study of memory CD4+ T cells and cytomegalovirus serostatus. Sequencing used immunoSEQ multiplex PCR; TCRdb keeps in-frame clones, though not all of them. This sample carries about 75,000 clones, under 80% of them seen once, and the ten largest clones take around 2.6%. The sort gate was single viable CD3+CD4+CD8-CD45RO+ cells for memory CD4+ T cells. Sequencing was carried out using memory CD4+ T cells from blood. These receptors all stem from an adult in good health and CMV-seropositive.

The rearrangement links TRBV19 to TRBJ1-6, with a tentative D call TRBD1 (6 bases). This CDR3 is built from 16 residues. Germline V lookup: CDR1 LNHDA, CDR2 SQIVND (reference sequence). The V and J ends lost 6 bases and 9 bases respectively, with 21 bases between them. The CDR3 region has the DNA TGTGCCAGTAGATCCTCGCAGGGGCGAATAAGTTCACCCCTCCACTTT. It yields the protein CASRSSQGRISSPLHF. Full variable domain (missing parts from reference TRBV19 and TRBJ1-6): DGGITQSPKYLFRKEGQNVTLSCEQNLNHDAMYWYRQDPGQGLRLIYYSQIVNDFQKGDIAEGYSVSREKKESFPLTVTSAQKNPTAFYLCASRSSQGRISSPLHFGNGTRLTVT.

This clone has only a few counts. CDR3 protein: CASSDPSGSREQYF. The CDR3, as DNA: TGCGCCAGCAGCGACCCGAGCGGTTCTCGCGAGCAGTACTTC. The chain uses TRBV5-1 and TRBJ2-7, with D maybe TRBD2 (5 bases). The CDR3 extends over 14 amino acids. The V end lost 4 bases, the J end lost 6 bases, and 17 bases lay between the germline ends. In germline, CDR1 is SGHRS, CDR2 YFSETQ.

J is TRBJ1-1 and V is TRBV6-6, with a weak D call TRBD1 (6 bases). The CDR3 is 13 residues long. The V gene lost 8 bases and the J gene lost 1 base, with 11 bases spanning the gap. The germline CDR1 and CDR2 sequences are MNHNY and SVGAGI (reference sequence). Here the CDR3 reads CASGGGGNTEAFF. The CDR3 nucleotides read TGTGCCAGCGGTGGAGGGGGGAACACTGAAGCTTTCTTT.

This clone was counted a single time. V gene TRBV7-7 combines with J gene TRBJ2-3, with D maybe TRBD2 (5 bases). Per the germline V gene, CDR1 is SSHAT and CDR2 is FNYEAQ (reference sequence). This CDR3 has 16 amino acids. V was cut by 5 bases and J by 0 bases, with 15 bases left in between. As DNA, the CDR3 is TGTGCCAGCAGCGAATGCAGAGGACTTAGCACAGATACGCAGTATTTT. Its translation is CASSECRGLSTDTQYF.

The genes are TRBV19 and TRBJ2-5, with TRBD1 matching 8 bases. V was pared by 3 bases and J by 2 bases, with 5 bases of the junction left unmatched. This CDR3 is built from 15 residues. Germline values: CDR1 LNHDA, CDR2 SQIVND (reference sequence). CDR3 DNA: TGTGCCAGTAGTATCTTGGGACAGGCACAAGAGACCCAGTACTTC. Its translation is CASSILGQAQETQYF.

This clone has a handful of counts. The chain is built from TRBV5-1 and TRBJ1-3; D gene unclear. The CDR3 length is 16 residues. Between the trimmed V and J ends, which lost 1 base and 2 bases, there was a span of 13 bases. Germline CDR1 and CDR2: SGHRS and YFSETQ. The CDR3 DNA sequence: TGCGCCAGCAGCTTGAACCTAGGGATGACTGGAAACACCATATATTTT. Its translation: CASSLNLGMTGNTIYF.

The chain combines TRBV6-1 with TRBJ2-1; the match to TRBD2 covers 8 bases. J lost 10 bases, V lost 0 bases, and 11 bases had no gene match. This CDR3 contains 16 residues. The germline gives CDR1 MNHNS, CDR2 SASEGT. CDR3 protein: CASSEASGTRRGEQFF. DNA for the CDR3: TGTGCCAGCAGTGAAGCCTCCGGGACTAGAAGAGGGGAGCAGTTCTTC.

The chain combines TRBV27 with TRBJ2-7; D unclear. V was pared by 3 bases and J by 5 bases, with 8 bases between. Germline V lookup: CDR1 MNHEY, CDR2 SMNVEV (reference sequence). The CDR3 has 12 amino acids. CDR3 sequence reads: CASSFGGNEQYF. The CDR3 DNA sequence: TGTGCCAGCAGTTTTGGCGGAAACGAGCAGTACTTC.

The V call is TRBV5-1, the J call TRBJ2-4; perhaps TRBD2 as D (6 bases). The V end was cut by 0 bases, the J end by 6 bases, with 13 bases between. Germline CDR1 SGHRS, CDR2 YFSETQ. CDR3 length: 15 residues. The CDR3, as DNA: TGCGCCAGCAGCTTGGCCGGGGGAAGTAGAAACATTCAGTACTTC. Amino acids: CASSLAGGSRNIQYF. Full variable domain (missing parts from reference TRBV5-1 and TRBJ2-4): KAGVTQTPRYLIKTRGQQVTLSCSPISGHRSVSWYQQTPGQGLQFLFEYFSETQRNKGNFPGRFSGRQFSNSRSEMNVSTLELGDSALYLCASSLAGGSRNIQYFGAGTRLSVL.

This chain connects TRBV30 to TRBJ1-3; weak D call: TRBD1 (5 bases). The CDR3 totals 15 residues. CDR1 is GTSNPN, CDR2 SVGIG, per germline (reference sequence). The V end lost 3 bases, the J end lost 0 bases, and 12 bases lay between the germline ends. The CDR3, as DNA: TGTGCCTGGAGCTCAGGGACCGCCTCTGGAAACACCATATATTTT. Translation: CAWSSGTASGNTIYF.